The next 17 T cell receptor beta chains were all read from a single sample in a study of OX40 agonist ivuxolimab in advanced cancers. Libraries were constructed by the immunoSEQ multiplex PCR assay. TCRdb obtained this table from immuneACCESS and retained in-frame rearrangements with V and J assigned. These tables miss some clones; where compared with another copy, unresolved V genes account for less than half of the shortfall, and the remainder is unexplained. The sample has 65,000 to 95,000 clones on record, about 82% of them singletons. Together, the top ten hold under 7.5% of the sample. The sequencing here drew on CD4+ or CD8+ T cells sorted from blood, taken in a trial of the OX40 agonist ivuxolimab. These receptor sequences come from an adult with an advanced solid tumor such as melanoma, head and neck, liver or kidney cancer.

The gene calls are TRBV7-3 and TRBJ1-5; 9 nucleotides align to TRBD1. From germline, CDR1 is SGHTA and CDR2 FQGTGA. V dropped 5 bases and J dropped 8; count of bases not matched to a gene: 10. This CDR3 comprises 15 residues. CDR3: CASSQGTGGGEPQHF. CDR3 DNA sequence: TGTGCCAGCAGCCAAGGAACAGGGGGCGGGGAGCCCCAGCATTTT.

This clone was counted only a few times. V gene TRBV11-2 combines with J gene TRBJ2-7; D may be TRBD1 (6 bases). Per the germline V gene, CDR1 is SGHAT and CDR2 is FQNNGV. Trimming removed 6 bases from V and 0 bases from J, with 12 bases in between. The CDR3 covers 14 residues. CDR3 in amino acids: CASSSQGSSYEQYF. The CDR3 DNA reads TGTGCCAGCAGTTCCCAGGGGTCCTCCTACGAGCAGTACTTC.

The chain is built from TRBV7-2 and TRBJ2-2; possibly TRBD2 for D (5 bases). Trimming shortened V by 5 bases and J by 4 bases, and 8 bases separated the two germline ends. The CDR3 runs to 13 residues. The germline gives CDR1 SGHTA, CDR2 FQGNSA. DNA for the CDR3: TGTGCCAGCAGCCGGGGTGTCACCGGGGAGCTGTTTTTT. It specifies CASSRGVTGELFF.

The V call is TRBV9, the J call TRBJ1-5; 8 nucleotides agree with TRBD1. The V and J ends lost 4 bases and 10 bases, in that order; junction bases with no gene match: 4. CDR1 SGDLS and CDR2 YYNGEE come from the germline V gene. This CDR3 has 12 amino acids. The DNA of the CDR3 is TGTGCCAGCAGCTCTGACAGGGGCCCCCAGCATTTT. It encodes CASSSDRGPQHF.

Here the CDR3 reads CASSPKETYGYTF. DNA of the CDR3: TGTGCCAGCTCACCAAAGGAAACCTATGGCTACACCTTC. This chain connects TRBV18 to TRBJ1-2; D unclear. The germline V gene encodes CDR1 KGHSH and CDR2 LQKENI. Trimming removed 2 bases from V and 4 bases from J, with 8 bases in between. This CDR3 has 13 residues.

This chain uses TRBV6-5 with TRBJ2-7; the D gene is possibly TRBD1 (6 bases). The CDR3 runs to 14 residues. The germline V and J ends were trimmed by 6 bases and 2 bases, with 14 bases remaining between them. Per the germline V gene, CDR1 is MNHEY and CDR2 is SVGAGI. Written as DNA, the CDR3 is TGTGCCAGCAGGAAAGTCGGGACACCCTACGAGCAGTACTTC. Translation gives CASRKVGTPYEQYF.

The V and J genes are TRBV6-1 and TRBJ1-6; 7 bases line up with TRBD1. The CDR3 sequence is 16 residues long. Germline loops: CDR1 MNHNS, CDR2 SASEGT. J was trimmed by 0 bases and V by 4 bases; bases with no gene match: 3. In DNA, the CDR3 is TGTGCCAGCAGTGGGGACAGAGACTCCTATAATTCACCCCTCCACTTT. Translating it yields CASSGDRDSYNSPLHF.

The V gene is TRBV2, the J gene TRBJ1-5; D not certain. The ends were cut back, 4 bases at V and 4 bases at J, with 14 bases in the middle. Looked up from germline, CDR1 is SNHLY and CDR2 is FYNNEI. The CDR3 consists of 15 residues. CDR3 sequence (DNA): TGTGCCAGCAGTGTGGGGAGGTCGGGAAATCAGCCCCAGCATTTT. Protein product: CASSVGRSGNQPQHF.

The rearrangement links TRBV19 to TRBJ1-3; D call uncertain. The V gene lost 0 bases and the J gene lost 0 bases, with 12 bases spanning the gap. CDR1 and CDR2 (germline): LNHDA, SQIVND (reference sequence). The CDR3 has 17 residues. The DNA of the CDR3 is TGTGCCAGTAGTATAGATCCTCTTGACGCCTCTGGAAACACCATATATTTT. This gives the protein CASSIDPLDASGNTIYF.

V usage is TRBV9 and J usage is TRBJ1-4; a possible D gene is TRBD1 (6 bases). Germline CDR1 and CDR2: SGDLS and YYNGEE. The CDR3 spans 14 residues. Deletions cut 0 bases from V and 11 bases from J, with 14 bases between. CDR3 coding DNA: TGTGCCAGCAGCGTAGGTGGAGAGACAGGTAAACTGTTTTTT. The encoded protein is CASSVGGETGKLFF.

The chain has TRBV7-2 and TRBJ2-1; TRBD2 matches 8 bases. Germline V gene sequence: CDR1 SGHTA, CDR2 FQGNSA. Trimming at V came to 4 bases and at J to 2 bases, leaving 4 bases not matched to a gene. The CDR3 contains 15 residues. In DNA form, the CDR3 reads TGTGCCAGCAGCTCTCTAGCGGGCGCCTACAATGAGCAGTTCTTC. Translated, it gives CASSSLAGAYNEQFF. Drawing the rest from reference TRBV7-2 and TRBJ2-1, the complete variable domain is GAGVSQSPSNKVTEKGKDVELRCDPISGHTALYWYRQSLGQGLEFLIYFQGNSAPDKSGLPSDRFSAERTGGSVSTLTIQRTQQEDSAVYLCASSSLAGAYNEQFFGPGTRLTVL.

This chain joins TRBV10-2 and TRBJ1-2; D is undetermined. The CDR3 totals 13 residues. The V end lost 4 bases, the J end lost 2 bases, and 8 bases lay between the germline ends. Germline CDR1 is WSHSY and CDR2 is SAAADI. CDR3 nucleotides: TGCGCCAGCAGTGTTGAGCGGAACTATGGCTACACCTTC. It codes for CASSVERNYGYTF.

The chain combines TRBV6-4 with TRBJ1-1, with D hard to call. The CDR3 runs 13 residues. Trimming took off 6 bases at V and 1 base at J, with 9 bases between the two ends. From germline, CDR1 is MRHNA and CDR2 SNTAGT. Here the CDR3 DNA reads TGTGCCAGCAGCTTTTCGGAGAACACTGAAGCTTTCTTT. It translates to CASSFSENTEAFF.

This chain joins TRBV5-1 and TRBJ1-1; D is possibly TRBD1 (5 bases). The CDR3 extends over 15 amino acids. The V end was cut by 3 bases, the J end by 1 base, with 13 bases between. Germline V gene lookup returns CDR1 SGHRS and CDR2 YFSETQ. In DNA form, the CDR3 reads TGCGCCAGCAGCTCCCTGGGACCGAGGAACACTGAAGCTTTCTTT. Its translation is CASSSLGPRNTEAFF.

This clone was seen once. The chain links TRBV5-8 to TRBJ1-5; D gene unclear. Deletions cut 2 bases from V and 4 bases from J, with 1 base between. There are 11 residues in the CDR3. Germline CDR1 is SGHTS and CDR2 is YDEGEE. The chain's CDR3 is CASSFNQPQHF. Here the CDR3 DNA reads TGTGCCAGCAGCTTTAATCAGCCCCAGCATTTT.

This clone was recorded a few times. The chain recombines TRBV25-1 with TRBJ1-3; TRBD1 might be the D (5 bases). V lost 6 bases, J lost 2 bases, and 14 bases lay in between. CDR3 length: 15 amino acids. CDR1 is MGHDK, CDR2 SYGVNS, per germline. This CDR3 is CASRPPGSTGNTIYF. In DNA form, the CDR3 reads TGTGCCAGCAGACCCCCAGGGAGCACTGGAAACACCATATATTTT.

This chain joins TRBV7-9 and TRBJ2-5; D gene ambiguous. The germline CDR1 and CDR2 sequences are SEHNR and FQNEAQ (reference sequence). V gave up 5 bases and J gave up 5 bases, with 6 bases separating them. The length of the CDR3 is 11 residues. The CDR3 DNA follows: TGTGCCAGCAGCCGCAGTGAGACCCAGTACTTC. Encoded protein: CASSRSETQYF.